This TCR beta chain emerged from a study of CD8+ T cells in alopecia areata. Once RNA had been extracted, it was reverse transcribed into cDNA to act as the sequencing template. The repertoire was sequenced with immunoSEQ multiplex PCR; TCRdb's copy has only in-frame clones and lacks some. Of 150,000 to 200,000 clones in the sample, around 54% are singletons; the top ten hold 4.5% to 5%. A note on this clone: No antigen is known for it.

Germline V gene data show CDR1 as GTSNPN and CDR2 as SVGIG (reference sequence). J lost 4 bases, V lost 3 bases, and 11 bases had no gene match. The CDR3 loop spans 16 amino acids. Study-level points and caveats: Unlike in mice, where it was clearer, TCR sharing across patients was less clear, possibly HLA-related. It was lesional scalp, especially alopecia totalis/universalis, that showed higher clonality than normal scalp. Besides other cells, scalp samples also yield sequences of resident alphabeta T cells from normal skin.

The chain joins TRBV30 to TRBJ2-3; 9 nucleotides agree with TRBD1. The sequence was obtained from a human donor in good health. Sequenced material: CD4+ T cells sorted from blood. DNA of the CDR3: TGTGCCTGGAGCCTGCCCGGGACAGGGAGCCCAGATACGCAGTATTTT. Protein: CAWSLPGTGSPDTQYF.